The present T cell receptor (beta chain) was sequenced within a study of T cell changes during pregnancy in multiple sclerosis. The method was immunoSEQ multiplex PCR; TCRdb's version includes in-frame clones alone and lacks a portion of them. Of under 90,000 clones listed, roughly 94% were seen once; the top ten hold about 0.94%. CDR1 is LGHNA and CDR2 is YNFKEQ in the germline V gene. V was clipped by 2 bases and J by 0 bases, with 19 bases between them. The CDR3 is 18 residues long. This clonotype was obtained from a female donor in good health, enrolled as a control in a pregnancy study. The starting material was peripheral blood, obtained in the second trimester of pregnancy. The chain links TRBV4-2 to TRBJ2-5, with a possible D match to TRBD2 (5 bases). CDR3 sequence (DNA): TGTGCCAGCAGCCAACCCCAAAGGAGCGGAGGATACCAAGAGACCCAGTACTTC. Translated: CASSQPQRSGGYQETQYF.